The clone carrying this T cell receptor beta chain has a handful of counts. Germline CDR1 LNHDA, CDR2 SQIVND (reference sequence). V lost 9 bases and J 2 bases, leaving 8 bases between the germline ends. This CDR3 is built from 12 residues. This record belongs to a study of blood T cell repertoires in COVID-19. At the level of the study: Specimens from acute and convalescent COVID-19 originated in the United States, Italy and Spain. T cells, B-cell-depleted T cells, or PBMCs supplied cDNA or gDNA.

In the authors' methods: Quantification of nucleated cells was approximated via reference gene primer amplification. The table came from immunoSEQ multiplex PCR; TCRdb's copy has only in-frame clones and leaves some out. The DNA was the basis for D and trimming; V, J and clone size are from that table. The sample lists about 98,000 clones, around 82% seen once, with approximately 10% in the top ten. This clonotype was obtained from a man aged 70 or older with active or convalescent COVID-19. This chain connects TRBV19 to TRBJ1-3; D is unclear. Sequencing was carried out using peripheral blood. The CDR3 DNA reads as TGTGCCAGCCAAAGCCCTGGAAACACCATATATTTT. This translates into CASQSPGNTIYF.